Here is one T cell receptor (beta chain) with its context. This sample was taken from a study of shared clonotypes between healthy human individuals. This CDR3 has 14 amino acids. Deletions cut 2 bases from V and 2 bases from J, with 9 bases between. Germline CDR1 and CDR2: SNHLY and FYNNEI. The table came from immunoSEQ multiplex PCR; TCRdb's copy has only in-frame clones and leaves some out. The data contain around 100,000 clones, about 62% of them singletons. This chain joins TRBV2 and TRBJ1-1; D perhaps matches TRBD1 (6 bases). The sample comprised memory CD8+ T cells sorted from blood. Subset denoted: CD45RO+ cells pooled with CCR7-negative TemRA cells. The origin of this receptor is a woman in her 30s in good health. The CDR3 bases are TGTGCCAGCAGTGAATTAGGGGGTAACACTGAAGCTTTCTTT. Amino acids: CASSELGGNTEAFF.